These T cell receptor beta chains were read from a single sample in a study of cytomegalovirus exposure and HLA in healthy donors. Libraries were prepared by immunoSEQ multiplex PCR; TCRdb keeps only in-frame clonotypes and omits some of them. There are some 260,000 clones in the sample; 90% occur only once, and approximately 3% lies in the top ten. The sequenced material came from PBMCs. Receptor source: a woman aged 25 to 39 in good health and CMV-seronegative. Each CDR3 is given with its conserved first and last residue. The D gene is left open where the match is weak. Size is omitted from some rows. Given values are once, few, many or a class for expanded clones.

CDR3 DNA: TGTGCCAGTAGTGAGGGATGGCCGACCGTACCCTACGAGCAGTACTTC
CDR3 protein: CASSEGWPTVPYEQYF
clone size: NA
V gene: TRBV19
D gene: NA
J gene: TRBJ2-7

CDR3 DNA: TGTGCCAGCAGCCGGGCCAGGACTAGCGGCTACACAGATACGCAGTATTTT
CDR3 protein: CASSRARTSGYTDTQYF
clone size: once
V gene: TRBV14
D gene: TRBD2
J gene: TRBJ2-3

CDR3 DNA: TGCGCCAGCAGCCCTAATTTGGGGGACTCCGGCTACGAGCAGTACTTC
CDR3 protein: CASSPNLGDSGYEQYF
clone size: NA
V gene: TRBV4-3
D gene: NA
J gene: TRBJ2-7

CDR3 DNA: TGCAGCGTTGATGAGTATGGCTACACCTTC
CDR3 protein: CSVDEYGYTF
clone size: NA
V gene: TRBV29-1
D gene: NA
J gene: TRBJ1-2

CDR3 DNA: TGTGCCAGTAGTAGCCCCATGCTAGCGGGGAACACCGGGGAGCTGTTTTTT
CDR3 protein: CASSSPMLAGNTGELFF
clone size: NA
V gene: TRBV19
D gene: TRBD2
J gene: TRBJ2-2

CDR3 DNA: TGCAGTGCTAGAGATCACACTGAAGCTTTCTTT
CDR3 protein: CSARDHTEAFF
clone size: NA
V gene: TRBV20-1
D gene: NA
J gene: TRBJ1-1

CDR3 DNA: TGTGCCAGCAGCTGGGGACAGGTCGACCACGAGCAGTACTTC
CDR3 protein: CASSWGQVDHEQYF
clone size: NA
V gene: TRBV5-8
D gene: TRBD1
J gene: TRBJ2-7

CDR3 DNA: TGTGCCAGCAGTCCACTAGGGGACTCGCGGGTCTATGGCTACACCTTC
CDR3 protein: CASSPLGDSRVYGYTF
clone size: NA
V gene: TRBV27
D gene: NA
J gene: TRBJ1-2

CDR3 DNA: TGTGCCAGCGGCGGTAACAGGGCTGAGGAGCAGTACTTC
CDR3 protein: CASGGNRAEEQYF
clone size: NA
V gene: TRBV9
D gene: NA
J gene: TRBJ2-7

CDR3 DNA: TGTGCCAGCAGCGTAGAAGCGGGAGGTTCTTACAATGAGCAGTTCTTC
CDR3 protein: CASSVEAGGSYNEQFF
clone size: NA
V gene: TRBV9
D gene: TRBD2
J gene: TRBJ2-1

CDR3 DNA: TGTGCCAGCAGCCAAGAGCCCACAGGGGGCGAGTCAGGTGGCTACACCTTC
CDR3 protein: CASSQEPTGGESGGYTF
clone size: NA
V gene: TRBV14
D gene: TRBD1
J gene: TRBJ1-2

CDR3 DNA: TGCGCCAGCAGCCAAGTCGAGTACACTGAAGCTTTCTTT
CDR3 protein: CASSQVEYTEAFF
clone size: once
V gene: TRBV4-1
D gene: NA
J gene: TRBJ1-1

CDR3 DNA: TGTGCCAGCAGGTCAAGTTCCAACTATGGCTACACCTTC
CDR3 protein: CASRSSSNYGYTF
clone size: few
V gene: TRBV11-2
D gene: NA
J gene: TRBJ1-2

CDR3 DNA: TGTGCCAGCAGTGAAATAGCGGGGACTAGCACAGATACGCAGTATTTT
CDR3 protein: CASSEIAGTSTDTQYF
clone size: NA
V gene: TRBV7-8
D gene: TRBD2
J gene: TRBJ2-3

CDR3 DNA: TGTGCCAGCAGCCCCCGGACAGGGAGGCCCCCCTCTGGGGCCAACGTCCTGACTTTC
CDR3 protein: CASSPRTGRPPSGANVLTF
clone size: NA
V gene: TRBV7-9
D gene: TRBD1
J gene: TRBJ2-6

CDR3 DNA: TGTGCCAGCAGTGAAAGGGGTAAGGGGCCTATAGGCACTGAAGCTTTCTTT
CDR3 protein: CASSERGKGPIGTEAFF
clone size: NA
V gene: TRBV2
D gene: NA
J gene: TRBJ1-1

CDR3 DNA: TGCGCCAGCAGCCAAAGGACTAGCGGGAGGAGTACGCAGTATTTT
CDR3 protein: CASSQRTSGRSTQYF
clone size: NA
V gene: TRBV4-3
D gene: TRBD2
J gene: TRBJ2-3

CDR3 DNA: TGTGCCAGCAGCGAGCCGGGACAGGGGGATCCGAGCACAGATACGCAGTATTTT
CDR3 protein: CASSEPGQGDPSTDTQYF
clone size: once
V gene: TRBV9
D gene: TRBD1
J gene: TRBJ2-3

CDR3 DNA: TGTGCCAGTAGTATCTTTTTCGCCCGGGCGGCAGATACGCAGTATTTT
CDR3 protein: CASSIFFARAADTQYF
clone size: once
V gene: TRBV19
D gene: NA
J gene: TRBJ2-3

CDR3 DNA: TGTGCCAGCAGCTCCCTAGCTCCCGGGGAGCTGTTTTTT
CDR3 protein: CASSSLAPGELFF
clone size: NA
V gene: TRBV7-3
D gene: NA
J gene: TRBJ2-2

CDR3 DNA: TGTGCCAGCAGCTTACTTCGGAGGACTACCGACTACGAGCAGTACTTC
CDR3 protein: CASSLLRRTTDYEQYF
clone size: NA
V gene: TRBV11-2
D gene: NA
J gene: TRBJ2-7

CDR3 DNA: TGTGCCAGCAGTTTGGACAACACTGCGCAGTATTTT
CDR3 protein: CASSLDNTAQYF
clone size: NA
V gene: TRBV7-2
D gene: NA
J gene: TRBJ2-3

CDR3 DNA: TGTGCCAGCAGCTTAACGGCGGGACTAGGGTTAGAGACCCAGTACTTC
CDR3 protein: CASSLTAGLGLETQYF
clone size: once
V gene: TRBV7-3
D gene: TRBD2
J gene: TRBJ2-5

CDR3 DNA: TGTGCCAGCAGTTATTTCGGGAGCTCCTACAATGAGCAGTTCTTC
CDR3 protein: CASSYFGSSYNEQFF
clone size: NA
V gene: TRBV6-5
D gene: NA
J gene: TRBJ2-1

CDR3 DNA: TGCAGCGTTGAAGAGTCGGGGGGGCAGTTCTTC
CDR3 protein: CSVEESGGQFF
clone size: NA
V gene: TRBV29-1
D gene: TRBD2
J gene: TRBJ2-1

CDR3 DNA: TGTGCCAGCACCCGCGAGGGAGGCCGGGAGACTCTTGGGGGCGAGCAGTACTTC
CDR3 protein: CASTREGGRETLGGEQYF
clone size: NA
V gene: TRBV5-5
D gene: NA
J gene: TRBJ2-7

CDR3 DNA: TGTGCCATCAGTGAGTCGATAGGGACTAGCGACTCCTACGAGCAGTACTTC
CDR3 protein: CAISESIGTSDSYEQYF
clone size: NA
V gene: TRBV10-3
D gene: TRBD2
J gene: TRBJ2-7

CDR3 DNA: TGCGCCAGCAGCCAGCGGGGACTAGCAGCATCGAACACCGGGGAGCTGTTTTTT
CDR3 protein: CASSQRGLAASNTGELFF
clone size: NA
V gene: TRBV4-3
D gene: TRBD2
J gene: TRBJ2-2

CDR3 DNA: TGTGCCAGCAGCCCGATACTGGCAACTAATGAAAAACTGTTTTTT
CDR3 protein: CASSPILATNEKLFF
clone size: NA
V gene: TRBV11-2
D gene: NA
J gene: TRBJ1-4

CDR3 DNA: TGTGCCAGCAGCTTAGGGCAGGGGGACTCCTACGAGCAGTACTTC
CDR3 protein: CASSLGQGDSYEQYF
clone size: few
V gene: TRBV11-2
D gene: TRBD1
J gene: TRBJ2-7

CDR3 DNA: TGTGCCAGCAGCAAAGCGAAGGGAGAGACCCAGTACTTC
CDR3 protein: CASSKAKGETQYF
clone size: NA
V gene: TRBV21-1
D gene: NA
J gene: TRBJ2-5

CDR3 DNA: TGTGCCAGCTCACAGGGGTTCGGCAATCAGCCCCAGCATTTT
CDR3 protein: CASSQGFGNQPQHF
clone size: few
V gene: TRBV18
D gene: NA
J gene: TRBJ1-5

CDR3 DNA: TGCGCCAGCAGCTTGAAACGGGAGCGCGGCACAGATACGCAGTATTTT
CDR3 protein: CASSLKRERGTDTQYF
clone size: NA
V gene: TRBV5-1
D gene: NA
J gene: TRBJ2-3

CDR3 DNA: TGTGCCAGTAGACTAGCGGGAGGGGGGAATGAGCAGTTCTTC
CDR3 protein: CASRLAGGGNEQFF
clone size: NA
V gene: TRBV19
D gene: TRBD2
J gene: TRBJ2-1

CDR3 DNA: TGTGCCACAGGGACAGGGGAAGTAGAGACCCAGTACTTC
CDR3 protein: CATGTGEVETQYF
clone size: few
V gene: TRBV6-1
D gene: TRBD1
J gene: TRBJ2-5

CDR3 DNA: TGTGCCAGCAGCTTGGGGACAGGGGGAGCGGAGACCCAGTACTTC
CDR3 protein: CASSLGTGGAETQYF
clone size: NA
V gene: TRBV7-9
D gene: TRBD1
J gene: TRBJ2-5

CDR3 DNA: TGTGCCAGCAGTTCCCCCGTTGTGGGCTACAATGAGCAGTTCTTC
CDR3 protein: CASSSPVVGYNEQFF
clone size: NA
V gene: TRBV27
D gene: NA
J gene: TRBJ2-1

CDR3 DNA: TGTGCCAGCTCGCAAAGGACTAGGGGGGACAATGAGCAGTTCTTC
CDR3 protein: CASSQRTRGDNEQFF
clone size: NA
V gene: TRBV18
D gene: NA
J gene: TRBJ2-1